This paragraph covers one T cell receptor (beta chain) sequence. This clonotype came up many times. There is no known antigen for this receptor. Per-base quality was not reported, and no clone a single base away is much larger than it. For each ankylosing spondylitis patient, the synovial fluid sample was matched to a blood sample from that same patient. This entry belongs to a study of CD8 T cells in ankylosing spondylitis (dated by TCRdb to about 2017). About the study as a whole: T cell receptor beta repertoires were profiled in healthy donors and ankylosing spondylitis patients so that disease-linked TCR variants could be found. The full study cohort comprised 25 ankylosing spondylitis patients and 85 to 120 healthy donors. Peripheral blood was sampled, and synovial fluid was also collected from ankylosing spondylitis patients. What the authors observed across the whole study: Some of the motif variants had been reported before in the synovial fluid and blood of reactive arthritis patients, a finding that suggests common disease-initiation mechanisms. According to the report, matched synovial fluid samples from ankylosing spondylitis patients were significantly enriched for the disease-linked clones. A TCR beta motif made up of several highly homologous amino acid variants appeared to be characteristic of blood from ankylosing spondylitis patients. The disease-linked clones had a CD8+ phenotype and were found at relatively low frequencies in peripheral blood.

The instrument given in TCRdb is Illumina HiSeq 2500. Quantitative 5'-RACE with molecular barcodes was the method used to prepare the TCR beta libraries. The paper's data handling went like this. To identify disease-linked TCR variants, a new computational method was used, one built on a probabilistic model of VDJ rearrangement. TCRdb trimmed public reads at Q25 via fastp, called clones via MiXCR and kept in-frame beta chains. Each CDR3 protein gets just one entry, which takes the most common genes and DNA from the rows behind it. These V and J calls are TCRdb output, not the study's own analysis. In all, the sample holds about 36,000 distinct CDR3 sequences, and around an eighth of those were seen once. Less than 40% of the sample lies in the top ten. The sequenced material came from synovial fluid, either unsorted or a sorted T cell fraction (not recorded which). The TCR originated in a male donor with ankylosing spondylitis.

The CDR3 corresponds to CASSYVLGHGYTF. The sequence in DNA is TGTGCCAGCAGTTACGTATTGGGCCATGGCTACACCTTC. Rearrangement joined TRBV12-3 or TRBV12-4 to TRBJ1-2; no confident D gene assignment can be made. The CDR3 runs 13 amino acids, cysteine and phenylalanine included. The kept DNA is CDR3 alone, 39 bases in frame from the first base. Trimming at the junction amounts to 4 bases on V and 6 bases on J, and the germline ends lie 12 bases apart.